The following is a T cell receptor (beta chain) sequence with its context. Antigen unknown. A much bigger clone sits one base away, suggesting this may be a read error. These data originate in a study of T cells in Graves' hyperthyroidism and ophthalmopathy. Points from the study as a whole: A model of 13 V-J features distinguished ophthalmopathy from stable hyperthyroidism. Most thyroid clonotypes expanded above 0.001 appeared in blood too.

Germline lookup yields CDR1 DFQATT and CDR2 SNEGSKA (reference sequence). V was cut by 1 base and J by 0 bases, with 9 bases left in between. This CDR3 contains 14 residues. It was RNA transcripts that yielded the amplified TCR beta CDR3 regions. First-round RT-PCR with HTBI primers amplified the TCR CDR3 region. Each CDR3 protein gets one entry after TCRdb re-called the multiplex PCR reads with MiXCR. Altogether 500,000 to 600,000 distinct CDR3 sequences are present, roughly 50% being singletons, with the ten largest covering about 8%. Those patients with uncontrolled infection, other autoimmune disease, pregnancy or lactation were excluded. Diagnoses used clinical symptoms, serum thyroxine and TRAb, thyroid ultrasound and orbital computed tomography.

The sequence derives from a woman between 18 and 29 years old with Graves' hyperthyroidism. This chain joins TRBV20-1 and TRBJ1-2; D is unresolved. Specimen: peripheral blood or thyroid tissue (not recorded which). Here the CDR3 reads CSARGRGSNYGYTF. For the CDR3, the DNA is TGCAGTGCTAGAGGCCGCGGGTCTAACTATGGCTACACCTTC.